A selection of T cell receptor beta chains follows, all from one sample in a study of T cells expressing NK-cell markers. TCRdb re-called the 5' RACE reads; one entry per CDR3 protein, DNA not given. The listing contains about 550,000 distinct CDR3 sequences. The specimen was blood T cells: a sorted CD56 or NKG2C T cell subset, CD4+ or CD8+ T cells, or bulk PBMC T cells (not recorded which). These receptors came from a man younger than 30 in good health. Each CDR3 is given with its conserved first and last residue. Fields, in order: J gene, V gene, CDR3 protein.

J gene: TRBJ2-1
V gene: TRBV11-2
CDR3 protein: CASSLEAGGSYNEQFF

J gene: TRBJ2-5
V gene: TRBV12-3/TRBV12-4
CDR3 protein: CASSLERGSETQYF

J gene: TRBJ2-7
V gene: TRBV28
CDR3 protein: CASSANTGGVEQYF

J gene: TRBJ2-7
V gene: TRBV27
CDR3 protein: CASTPAGGTYEQYF

J gene: TRBJ2-3
V gene: TRBV24-1
CDR3 protein: CATSLAAGIADTQYF

J gene: TRBJ2-7
V gene: TRBV30
CDR3 protein: CAWSVDLAGYEQYF

J gene: TRBJ2-3
V gene: TRBV5-1
CDR3 protein: CASSSDISSTDTQYF

J gene: TRBJ1-5
V gene: TRBV6-5
CDR3 protein: CASRLTGTGDNQPQHF

J gene: TRBJ2-2
V gene: TRBV30
CDR3 protein: CAWARMTGELFF

J gene: TRBJ2-2
V gene: TRBV27
CDR3 protein: CASSLFAGTDTGELFF

J gene: TRBJ2-1
V gene: TRBV5-1
CDR3 protein: CASSLQRLYNEQFF

J gene: TRBJ1-1
V gene: TRBV6-4
CDR3 protein: CASRTVRDRGFRAEAFF

J gene: TRBJ2-2
V gene: TRBV5-4
CDR3 protein: CASSSRLAGLNTGELFF

J gene: TRBJ2-4
V gene: TRBV2
CDR3 protein: CASRQGVLAKNIQYF

J gene: TRBJ2-3
V gene: TRBV5-6
CDR3 protein: CASSTTGKTDTQYF

J gene: TRBJ2-5
V gene: TRBV15
CDR3 protein: CATSRAGTAAQETQYF

J gene: TRBJ2-3
V gene: TRBV7-2
CDR3 protein: CASSLGQGISTDTQYF

J gene: TRBJ2-2
V gene: TRBV12-3/TRBV12-4
CDR3 protein: CASSPVVPTGELFF

J gene: TRBJ2-4
V gene: TRBV5-6
CDR3 protein: CASSGKDPDRYF

J gene: TRBJ1-5
V gene: TRBV20-1
CDR3 protein: CSAVSDIQNQPQHF

J gene: TRBJ1-1
V gene: TRBV24-1
CDR3 protein: CATSAGFSPEAFF

J gene: TRBJ2-3
V gene: TRBV5-1
CDR3 protein: CASSYRDFTDTQYF

J gene: TRBJ2-1
V gene: TRBV6-2/TRBV6-3
CDR3 protein: CASSYTLAGEQFF

J gene: TRBJ2-1
V gene: TRBV7-2
CDR3 protein: CASSQIPGQANNEQFF

J gene: TRBJ2-7
V gene: TRBV20-1
CDR3 protein: CSARGTSGSSPLSEQYF

J gene: TRBJ1-4
V gene: TRBV12-3/TRBV12-4
CDR3 protein: CASSLTGMGPNEKLFF

J gene: TRBJ2-1
V gene: TRBV7-8
CDR3 protein: CASSGIGGYAELSYNEQFF

J gene: TRBJ1-5
V gene: TRBV4-1
CDR3 protein: CASSQDKRGTGVGQPQHF

J gene: TRBJ1-4
V gene: TRBV5-6
CDR3 protein: CASSLRSRANEKLFF

J gene: TRBJ2-1
V gene: TRBV20-1
CDR3 protein: CSARPVAGIGNEQFF

J gene: TRBJ1-1
V gene: TRBV3-1
CDR3 protein: CASSQARLQGSEAFF

J gene: TRBJ2-5
V gene: TRBV24-1
CDR3 protein: CATSPAGGKETQYF

J gene: TRBJ2-5
V gene: TRBV6-5
CDR3 protein: CASSYSLSSGSKETQYF

J gene: TRBJ2-4
V gene: TRBV30
CDR3 protein: CAWSPWQAANIQYF

J gene: TRBJ2-5
V gene: TRBV7-9
CDR3 protein: CASNPGTALQETQYF

J gene: TRBJ1-4
V gene: TRBV3-1
CDR3 protein: CASSPDLDRWEKLFF

J gene: TRBJ2-7
V gene: TRBV5-1
CDR3 protein: CASSLDSRGSSEQYF

J gene: TRBJ2-1
V gene: TRBV15
CDR3 protein: CATSRDKRSGNNEQFF

J gene: TRBJ2-1
V gene: TRBV5-1
CDR3 protein: CASSQGQTSWGNEQFF

J gene: TRBJ2-3
V gene: TRBV2
CDR3 protein: CASETRNTDTQYF

J gene: TRBJ2-1
V gene: TRBV4-1
CDR3 protein: CASSQEVERGSSYNEQFF

J gene: TRBJ2-1
V gene: TRBV7-9
CDR3 protein: CASSLSGLRIYNEQFF

J gene: TRBJ1-3
V gene: TRBV5-1
CDR3 protein: CASSLGDGGNTIYF

J gene: TRBJ2-1
V gene: TRBV12-3/TRBV12-4
CDR3 protein: CASSLVLSIEDEQFF

J gene: TRBJ2-5
V gene: TRBV7-2
CDR3 protein: CASSLGPGVGETQYF

J gene: TRBJ2-1
V gene: TRBV11-2
CDR3 protein: CASSLGGGRRPSSYNEQFF

J gene: TRBJ2-1
V gene: TRBV29-1
CDR3 protein: CRVEGGVGDNEQFF

J gene: TRBJ2-3
V gene: TRBV4-3
CDR3 protein: CASSQGAGTLSTQYF

J gene: TRBJ2-7
V gene: TRBV5-1
CDR3 protein: CASSEAGLANYEQYF

J gene: TRBJ1-5
V gene: TRBV5-5
CDR3 protein: CASSLDRVAGNQPQHF